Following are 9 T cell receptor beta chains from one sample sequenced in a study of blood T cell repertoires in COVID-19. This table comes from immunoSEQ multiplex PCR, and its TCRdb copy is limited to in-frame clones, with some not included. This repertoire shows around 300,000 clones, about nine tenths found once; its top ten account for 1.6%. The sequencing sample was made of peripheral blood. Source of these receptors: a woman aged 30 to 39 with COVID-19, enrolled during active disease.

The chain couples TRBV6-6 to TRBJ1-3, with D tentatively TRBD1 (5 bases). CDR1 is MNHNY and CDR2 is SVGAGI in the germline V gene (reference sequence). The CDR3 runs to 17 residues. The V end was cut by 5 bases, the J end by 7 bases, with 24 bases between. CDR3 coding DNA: TGTGCCAGCAGTCCACATAAGTCGGGGGGTAAGTCGAACACCATATATTTT. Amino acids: CASSPHKSGGKSNTIYF.

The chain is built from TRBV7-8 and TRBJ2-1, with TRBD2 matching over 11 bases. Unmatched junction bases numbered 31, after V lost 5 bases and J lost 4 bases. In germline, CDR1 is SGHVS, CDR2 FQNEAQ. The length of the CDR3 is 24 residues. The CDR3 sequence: CASSRRFPPRGKTSVAGGYNEQFF. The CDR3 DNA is TGTGCCAGCAGCCGAAGATTTCCACCGAGGGGCAAGACTAGCGTAGCGGGGGGGTACAATGAGCAGTTCTTC. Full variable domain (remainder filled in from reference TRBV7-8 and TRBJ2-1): GAGVSQSPRYKVAKRGQDVALRCDPISGHVSLFWYQQALGQGPEFLTYFQNEAQLDKSGLPSDRFFAERPEGSVSTLKIQRTQQEDSAVYLCASSRRFPPRGKTSVAGGYNEQFFGPGTRLTVL.

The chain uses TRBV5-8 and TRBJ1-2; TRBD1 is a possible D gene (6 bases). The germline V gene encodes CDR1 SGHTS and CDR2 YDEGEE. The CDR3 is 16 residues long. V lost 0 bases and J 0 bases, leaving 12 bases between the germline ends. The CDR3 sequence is CASSLARGTANYGYTF. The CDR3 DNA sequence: TGTGCCAGCAGCTTGGCCAGGGGCACAGCTAACTATGGCTACACCTTC.

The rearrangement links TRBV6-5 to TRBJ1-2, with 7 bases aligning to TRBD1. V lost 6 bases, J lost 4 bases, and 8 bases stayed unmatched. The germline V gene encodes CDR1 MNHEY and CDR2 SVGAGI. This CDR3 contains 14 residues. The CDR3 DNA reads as TGTGCCAGCAGGGGGAGACAGGGCCCCTATGGCTACACCTTC. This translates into CASRGRQGPYGYTF.

CDR3 residues: CASSRPGEAPQHF. Written as DNA, the CDR3 is TGTGCCAGCAGCAGGCCAGGTGAAGCGCCCCAGCATTTT. The chain couples TRBV21-1 to TRBJ1-5; the table calls TRBD1, which could not be checked here. TRBV21-1 is annotated as a pseudogene. There are 13 residues in the CDR3.

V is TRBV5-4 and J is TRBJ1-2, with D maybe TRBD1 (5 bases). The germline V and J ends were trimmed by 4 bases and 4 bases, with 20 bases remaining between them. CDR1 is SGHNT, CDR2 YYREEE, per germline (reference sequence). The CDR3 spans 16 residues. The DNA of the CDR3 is TGTGCCAGCAGCCAGGACATAGCCCACGAGATCTATGGCTACACCTTC. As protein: CASSQDIAHEIYGYTF.

The DNA for the CDR3 is TGTGCCAGCAGACCGGGAAACCGGGGAAAACTGTTTTTT. Residues: CASRPGNRGKLFF. The chain employs TRBV6-5 and TRBJ1-4; D unresolved. Germline V gene data show CDR1 as MNHEY and CDR2 as SVGAGI. The CDR3 length is 13 residues. Between the trimmed V and J ends, which lost 6 bases and 10 bases, there was a span of 15 bases.

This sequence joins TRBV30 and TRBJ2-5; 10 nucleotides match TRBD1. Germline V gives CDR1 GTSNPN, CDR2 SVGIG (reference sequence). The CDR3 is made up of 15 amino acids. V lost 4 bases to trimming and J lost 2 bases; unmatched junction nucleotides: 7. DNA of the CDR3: TGTGCCTGGATGGGGACAGGGGAGGATCAAGAGACCCAGTACTTC. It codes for CAWMGTGEDQETQYF.

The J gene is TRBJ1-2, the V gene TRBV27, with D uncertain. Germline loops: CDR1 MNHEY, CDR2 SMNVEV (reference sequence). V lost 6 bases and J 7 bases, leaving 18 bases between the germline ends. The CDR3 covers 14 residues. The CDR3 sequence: CASRGDLTGAGYTF. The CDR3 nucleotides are TGTGCCAGCAGGGGAGACCTCACCGGAGCTGGCTACACCTTC.